A single T cell receptor beta chain is shown here with its context. Its antigen target is currently unknown. No per-base quality is available; no much larger clone lies one base away. This specimen comes from a study of shared clonotypes between healthy human individuals (dated by TCRdb to 2020 to 2021). Regarding the research as a whole: The cohort included three men and two women between 18 and 49 years of age. For each donor, CD4 naive and CD4 memory were each given three plates, CD8 naive was given two plates, and CD8 memory was given one plate. The study deeply sequenced blood TCR repertoires of five healthy adults to estimate repertoire size and the extent of clonotype sharing between individuals. To increase sequencing depth and limit assay-specific biases, different laboratories used diverse techniques to prepare libraries and sequence TCR repertoires. Per donor, leukapheresis produced somewhere between about 0.8 and 9 billion PBMCs. The study at large found these results: Naive subsets generally had larger estimated clonotype richness than memory subsets. Pairwise subsampling led to the expectation that sequencing depth would affect the degree of clonotype sharing among donors. The genetic and exposure-history diversity represented was limited by the small number of donors. Sampling was restricted to blood, and TCR repertoires in tissue are likely to differ from TCR repertoires in blood. Approximately 4.8% of naive CD4, around 3.6% of naive CD8, 2% to 2.5% of memory CD4, and 0.4% of memory CD8 clonotypes were shared across several donors. Compared with non-shared clonotypes, clonotypes shared by all four sorted-subset donors had higher generation probabilities. Rarefaction of sorted-subset datasets indicated incomplete sequencing despite the large sequencing depth.

Using the deep immunoSEQ assay, TCR CDR3 regions were amplified from genomic DNA by multiplex PCR. Extracted genomic DNA from each cell subset was spread evenly across all wells of several immunoSEQ 96-well plates, with each plate serving as a replicate. For sorted subsets, approximately 200 ng of genomic DNA, equivalent to some 30,000 T cell genomes, went into each replicate PCR. Purified libraries were quantified with a Qubit 3.0 fluorometer, sized on a Bioanalyzer 2100, and re-quantified with the KAPA Library Quantification kit. Each immunoSEQ 96-well plate was sequenced on its own single-read 150-cycle Illumina NextSeq 550 flow cell. As for the authors' bioinformatics: Because only junctional sequences without quality scores were contained in the immunoSEQ output, filtering matching that applied to full-length reads could not be performed. Sequences were annotated with PyIR, a Python wrapper for IgBLAST v1.9, using IMGT germline references to assign V/J genes and CDR3. Any read was removed if the V/J assignment was weak (E-value above 1e-6), the CDR3 was missing, or the read contained stop codons, out-of-frame junctions, or ambiguous translated residues. V3J clonotypes were defined as sequences sharing the same inferred V gene, J gene, and CDR3 amino acid sequence. Percentage overlap between repertoires was computed as shared unique clonotypes divided by the size of the smaller repertoire. Repertoire richness was assessed with RTK rarefaction, the Chao1 estimator, and Recon v2.1 estimates of unobserved clonotypes. Generation probabilities for all TCRbeta clonotypes obtained by the gDNA method from four donors were computed using OLGA. As stored in TCRdb, this immuneACCESS dataset retains in-frame rearrangements with V and J assigned. A fraction of the clones does not appear; measured against another copy, unresolved V genes explain less than half of the discrepancy, and the remainder lacks a known reason. V, J and clone size reflect that table, while D and trimming were determined from the DNA. The sample includes about 2.4 million clones, with 93% observed a single time. The ten largest clones add up to about 0.34% of the sample.

Healthy HIV-negative adults with no recently reported acute infections or vaccinations were included as donors. All donors were Caucasian adults living in Nashville, Tennessee, USA. Magnetic negative selection was used to enrich CD4+ T cells, after which naive cells were positively selected on CD45RA and the negative fraction became the memory subset. Blood was collected by leukapheresis, and PBMCs were isolated by Ficoll-Histopaque density gradient centrifugation and then cryopreserved in liquid nitrogen vapor phase. Analytical flow cytometry was used to check the purity and quantity of every magnetically sorted T cell population. Genomic DNA was isolated from every sorted fraction and measured by UV absorbance on a Nanodrop 2000c. The CDR3 starts with the cysteine, ends with the phenylalanine, and has 16 residues. The CDR3 DNA has 48 bases and is translated from base 1. For CDR1 and CDR2, the germline V gene lists SGHDN and FVKESK. The germline V and J ends show losses of 4 bases and 5 bases respectively, and no gene match explains 10 bases of the junction.

Material: naive CD4+ T cells from PBMCs. Reading the label with the study, this specimen's cell subset or site is: CD45RA+ positively selected. The chain is made from TRBV14 and TRBJ2-2, with TRBD2 identical over 7 junction bases. The receptor was derived from a man between 18 and 35 years old in good health. Some clones in this sample may be carry-over from other donors' samples. This receptor has the CDR3 CASSLRLATRTGELFF. The nucleotides read TGTGCCAGCAGCCTGAGACTAGCCACGAGGACCGGGGAGCTGTTTTTT.